The 22 T cell receptor beta chains presented below share a single source sample, sequenced in a study of T cells in localized non-small cell lung cancer. The assay was immunoSEQ multiplex PCR, and TCRdb's table has in-frame clones only and misses some. The data hold a few thousand clones, with roughly 29% observed a single time. The sequencing here drew on lung tumor tissue, taken before any cancer treatment. All receptors come from a woman aged 40 to 75 with stage I squamous cell lung carcinoma.

In its sample, this clone is medium-sized. The chain is built from TRBV6-8 and TRBJ1-5; tentatively, D is TRBD1 (5 bases). Germline V gene sequence: CDR1 MNHGY, CDR2 SAAAGT. This CDR3 has 18 residues. V gave up 5 bases and J gave up 2 bases, with 22 bases separating them. The CDR3 DNA reads as TGTGCCAGCAGTGACGGGGACGGAGGCTTTGCGGGCAATCAGCCCCAGCATTTT. Translating gives CASSDGDGGFAGNQPQHF.

This clone is medium-sized in the sample. The gene calls are TRBV11-3 and TRBJ1-1; 9 nucleotides align to TRBD1. Germline CDR1 and CDR2: SGHNT and YENEEA. V lost 5 bases to trimming and J lost 2 bases; unmatched junction nucleotides: 6. The CDR3 totals 15 residues. CDR3 DNA sequence: TGTGCCAGCAGCAAAACAGGGGGCCCCAACACTGAAGCTTTCTTT. Residues: CASSKTGGPNTEAFF.

This clone ranks as medium-sized (0.01 to 0.1%). The chain uses TRBV5-1 and TRBJ1-4; possibly TRBD1 for D (5 bases). The CDR3 is made up of 16 amino acids. CDR1 is SGHRS, CDR2 YFSETQ, per germline. V was trimmed by 0 bases and J by 6 bases, leaving 15 bases between them. CDR3 nucleotide sequence: TGCGCCAGCAGCTTGGCCATCCCGGGACTCGATGAAAAACTGTTTTTT. Translation: CASSLAIPGLDEKLFF.

This clone was counted between two and nine times. The J gene is TRBJ1-1, the V gene TRBV11-3, with 7 bases matching TRBD1. The germline CDR1 and CDR2 sequences are SGHNT and YENEEA. The CDR3 extends over 15 amino acids. J was trimmed by 1 base and V by 4 bases; bases with no gene match: 6. The CDR3 here is CASSSVTGTNTEAFF. In nucleotides, the CDR3 is TGTGCCAGCAGCTCCGTGACAGGGACGAACACTGAAGCTTTCTTT.

By share of the sample, this clone is large. DNA of the CDR3: TGTGCCAGCAGTTACTCGATTCCAGTCATGAACACTGAAGCTTTCTTT. The encoded protein is CASSYSIPVMNTEAFF. The chain employs TRBV6-8 and TRBJ1-1; D gene ambiguous. Trimming took 0 bases from V and 0 from J, leaving 11 bases between them. CDR3 length equals 16 residues. Germline CDR1 reads MNHGY; CDR2 reads SAAAGT.

Comments on this clone: The read ends 1 residue early relative to the CDR3; the germline J gene fills the gap. The J gene is TRBJ1-5, the V gene TRBV10-3, with a possible D match to TRBD1 (5 bases). The CDR3 runs 14 residues. The V end lost 2 bases, the J end lost 6 bases, and 11 bases lay between the germline ends. Germline CDR1 reads ENHRY; CDR2 reads SYGVKD. This CDR3 is CAISEQGEGQPQHF. The covered CDR3 bases are TGTGCCATCAGTGAGCAGGGAGAGGGTCAGCCCCAGCAT.

This sequence joins TRBV19 and TRBJ2-1, with 7 nucleotides matching TRBD1. Germline-derived CDR1 and CDR2 are LNHDA and SQIVND (reference sequence). The J segment lost 9 bases and the V segment lost 6 bases, leaving 8 bases of the junction unmatched. The CDR3 has 13 amino acids. DNA of the CDR3: TGTGCCAGTAGACCGGACTCAGGGGGTGAGCAGTTCTTC. As protein: CASRPDSGGEQFF.

This clone is labeled as medium-sized. The chain combines TRBV9 with TRBJ1-4; TRBD1 aligns across 9 bases. The CDR3 totals 15 residues. J lost 11 bases, V lost 5 bases, and 13 bases had no gene match. Germline V CDR1 and CDR2: SGDLS, YYNGEE. The CDR3: CASSAAGTGIVKLFF. The CDR3 DNA reads TGTGCCAGCAGTGCCGCCGGGACAGGGATAGTGAAACTGTTTTTT. The full variable domain, in which reference TRBV9 and TRBJ1-4 provide the parts outside the CDR3, is DSGVTQTPKHLITATGQRVTLRCSPRSGDLSVYWYQQSLDQGLQFLIQYYNGEERAKGNILERFSAQQFPDLHSELNLSSLELGDSALYFCASSAAGTGIVKLFFGSGTQLSVL.

The V and J genes are TRBV27 and TRBJ1-5, with D possibly being TRBD1 (6 bases). The CDR3 loop spans 12 amino acids. V dropped 3 bases and J dropped 9 bases, with 9 bases sitting between them. The germline CDR1 and CDR2 sequences are MNHEY and SMNVEV (reference sequence). The CDR3 DNA follows: TGTGCCAGCAGTTTCACAGGGTTGCCCCAGCATTTT. Translation: CASSFTGLPQHF.

CDR3 region: CASSVGDAGPYEQYF. The DNA for the CDR3 is TGTGCCAGCAGCGTAGGGGACGCCGGGCCCTACGAGCAGTACTTC. The chain has TRBV9 and TRBJ2-7; D is possibly TRBD1 or TRBD2 (5 bases each). Trimming pared 0 bases from V and 2 bases from J, leaving 12 bases between. Per germline, CDR1 SGDLS and CDR2 YYNGEE. This CDR3 spans 15 amino acids.

The chain recombines TRBV7-7 with TRBJ2-3; D perhaps matches TRBD1 (5 bases). The CDR3 is 15 residues long. Germline V gene data show CDR1 as SSHAT and CDR2 as FNYEAQ (reference sequence). V was trimmed by 5 bases and J by 2 bases, leaving 14 bases between them. CDR3 loop: CASSRLGRDTDTQYF. CDR3 DNA: TGTGCCAGCAGCCGACTGGGGCGAGACACAGATACGCAGTATTTT.

This clone is medium-sized (0.01 to 0.1%) in the sample. The V and J genes are TRBV6-8 and TRBJ2-7, with 8 positions matching TRBD1. Germline V gives CDR1 MNHGY, CDR2 SAAAGT. The CDR3 is 15 residues long. V lost 0 bases to trimming and J lost 6 bases; unmatched junction nucleotides: 7. CDR3 coding DNA: TGTGCCAGCAGTTACTCGAGGGCAGGGGGCCGCGAGCAGTACTTC. It translates to CASSYSRAGGREQYF.

V gene TRBV11-3 combines with J gene TRBJ2-2; 9 bases are shared with TRBD1. Unmatched junction bases numbered 8, after V lost 5 bases and J lost 4 bases. This CDR3 has 16 amino acids. Looked up from germline, CDR1 is SGHNT and CDR2 is YENEEA. In nucleotides, the CDR3 is TGTGCCAGCAGCCTATCGGGACAGGGACGCACCGGGGAGCTGTTTTTT. This gives the protein CASSLSGQGRTGELFF.

The rearrangement joins TRBV19 to TRBJ2-3; TRBD1 might be the D (6 bases). The germline V and J ends were trimmed by 4 bases and 3 bases, with 14 bases remaining between them. This CDR3 has 15 residues. Germline V gene data show CDR1 as LNHDA and CDR2 as SQIVND (reference sequence). CDR3 DNA: TGTGCCAGTAGTAGGGCAGGGGCGAGGACAGATACGCAGTATTTT. The encoded protein is CASSRAGARTDTQYF.

This clone turned up a few times. The chain employs TRBV30 and TRBJ2-1; TRBD2 agrees at 7 bases. The CDR3 totals 14 residues. With V trimmed by 0 bases and J by 6 bases, 5 bases remained unmatched. CDR1 and CDR2 from the germline V gene are GTSNPN and SVGIG (reference sequence). The CDR3 sequence: CAWSVGWEGNEQFF. CDR3 bases: TGTGCCTGGAGTGTTGGGTGGGAGGGCAATGAGCAGTTCTTC.

This clone was counted only a few times. The chain joins TRBV19 to TRBJ1-1, with D hard to call. Trimming removed 3 bases at V and 5 bases at J, with 7 bases between. The CDR3 contains 12 residues. Germline V gives CDR1 LNHDA, CDR2 SQIVND (reference sequence). The CDR3 spells CASSMSRTEAFF. The CDR3 coding sequence is TGTGCCAGTAGTATGTCCAGGACTGAAGCTTTCTTT.

V usage is TRBV11-3 and J usage is TRBJ2-2; the D gene is possibly TRBD1 (5 bases). Germline assignment: CDR1 SGHNT and CDR2 YENEEA. This CDR3 has 15 amino acids. Deletions cut 5 bases from V and 3 bases from J, with 13 bases between. The CDR3 here is CASSPREPDTGELFF. The CDR3 DNA sequence: TGTGCCAGCAGCCCCAGGGAACCCGACACCGGGGAGCTGTTTTTT.

The CDR3 DNA reads as TGTGCTAGTGGACCGGACGGGGGATCTCATCAGCCCCAGCATTTT. It encodes CASGPDGGSHQPQHF. This chain connects TRBV12-5 to TRBJ1-5; maybe TRBD1 (5 bases). Germline V gives CDR1 LGHNT, CDR2 FRNRAP. The ends were cut back, 6 bases at V and 5 bases at J, with 17 bases in the middle. This CDR3 contains 15 residues.

This clone was seen a few times. The rearrangement joins TRBV11-3 to TRBJ2-3, with D perhaps TRBD2 (6 bases). V was shortened by 3 bases and J by 8 bases, with 24 bases between the two germline ends. CDR1 and CDR2 (germline): SGHNT, YENEEA. The CDR3 loop spans 17 amino acids. The CDR3 sequence is CASSLDRVSQSGSTQYF. CDR3 DNA sequence: TGTGCCAGCAGCTTGGACCGGGTTAGCCAGTCCGGGAGTACGCAGTATTTT.

V usage is TRBV12-5 and J usage is TRBJ1-2, with D unclear. CDR1 LGHNT and CDR2 FRNRAP come from the germline V gene. Trimming removed 2 bases at V and 1 base at J, with 8 bases between. The CDR3 consists of 14 residues. In DNA, the CDR3 is TGTGCTAGTGGTTTGCCTGCAGATAACTATGGCTACACCTTC. This translates into CASGLPADNYGYTF.

This clone rates as medium-sized. Other DNA sequences within the sample encode an identical CDR3. This rearrangement joins TRBV11-3 to TRBJ2-1; the D gene is possibly TRBD2 (5 bases). The CDR3 consists of 15 residues. Trimming left V 1 base short and J 1 base short, with 8 bases between. Per the germline V gene, CDR1 is SGHNT and CDR2 is YENEEA. For the CDR3, the DNA is TGTGCCAGCAGCTTAGGGACTCGATCCTACAATGAGCAGTTCTTC. It is translated as CASSLGTRSYNEQFF.

The rearrangement joins TRBV14 to TRBJ1-6, with 8 bases aligning to TRBD1. With 4 bases clipped from V and 6 bases from J, the junction kept 2 bases outside the gene matches. The CDR3 totals 14 residues. CDR1 is SGHDN, CDR2 FVKESK, per germline. CDR3 in DNA: TGTGCCAGCAGCCTTGACAGGGGTAATTCACCCCTCCACTTT. Translated, it gives CASSLDRGNSPLHF.